A single sample is the source of the 19 T cell receptor beta chains below, sequenced in a study of T cells expressing NK-cell markers. TCRdb reanalyzed the 5' RACE reads, giving one entry per CDR3 protein sequence and no DNA. Its clone listing holds roughly 430,000 distinct CDR3 sequences. Sequencing was done on a sample of blood T cells: a sorted CD56 or NKG2C T cell subset, CD4+ or CD8+ T cells, or bulk PBMC T cells (not recorded which). These receptors originate from a woman between 18 and 75 years old in good health.

The chain carries TRBV7-9 and TRBJ2-5; absent DNA, TCRdb's TRBD2 call cannot be checked. CDR1 is SEHNR, CDR2 FQNEAQ, per germline (reference sequence). This CDR3 is 16 amino acids long. CDR3 sequence reads: CASSSFRAGSDETQYF.

CDR3 in amino acids: CASSLTLAGTNTGELFF. The J gene is TRBJ2-2, the V gene TRBV7-9; TCRdb's D call of TRBD2 is untestable without DNA. The CDR3 extends over 17 amino acids. CDR1 and CDR2 (germline): SEHNR, FQNEAQ (reference sequence).

The CDR3 loop reads CASSFRPLRRGTGELFF. The V call is TRBV28, the J call TRBJ2-2; TCRdb designates TRBD1, a call that cannot be tested without DNA. Germline loops: CDR1 MDHEN, CDR2 SYDVKM. This CDR3 is 17 amino acids long.

Here the CDR3 reads CAISETSGRHYEQYF. The rearrangement joins TRBV10-3 to TRBJ2-7; TCRdb reports TRBD2, a call that lacks DNA to check it against. The CDR3 extends over 15 amino acids. Per the germline V gene, CDR1 is ENHRY and CDR2 is SYGVKD.

The gene calls are TRBV19 and TRBJ2-2. Germline CDR1 reads LNHDA; CDR2 reads SQIVND (reference sequence). CDR3 size: 16 residues. CDR3: CASSIYLGMNTGELFF.

This chain links TRBV12-3 or TRBV12-4 with TRBJ2-1; TCRdb picks TRBD2, but there is no DNA to check that call. The CDR3 runs 14 residues. The chain's CDR3 is CASSLVGSRNEQFF.

This chain joins TRBV4-3 and TRBJ2-5; TCRdb's D call of TRBD1 is untestable without DNA. The CDR3 is 15 residues long. Germline values: CDR1 LGHNA, CDR2 YSLEER. The CDR3 sequence is CASSQEAATGETQYF.

The genes are TRBV12-3 or TRBV12-4 and TRBJ2-3. This CDR3 contains 13 residues. The CDR3 sequence is CASSSGHADTQYF.

The V and J genes are TRBV6-2 or TRBV6-3 and TRBJ2-7; the TRBD2 assignment by TCRdb is unverifiable without DNA. The germline gives CDR1 MNHEY, CDR2 SVGEGT. This CDR3 region has 15 residues. The CDR3 sequence: CASSYSNRGDYEQYF.

This chain links TRBV18 with TRBJ2-4; as DNA is missing, the TRBD2 call by TCRdb cannot be tested. There are 18 residues in the CDR3. Looked up from germline, CDR1 is KGHSH and CDR2 is LQKENI. CDR3 sequence: CASSPKLNTGGSRNIQYF.

The chain couples TRBV9 to TRBJ2-7; TCRdb's D call, TRBD1, is unchecked because there is no DNA. The germline gives CDR1 SGDLS, CDR2 YYNGEE. This CDR3 contains 13 residues. The CDR3 spells CASSGGLGAEQYF. Supplemented by reference TRBV9 and TRBJ2-7, the full variable domain reads DSGVTQTPKHLITATGQRVTLRCSPRSGDLSVYWYQQSLDQGLQFLIQYYNGEERAKGNILERFSAQQFPDLHSELNLSSLELGDSALYFCASSGGLGAEQYFGPGTRLTVT.

The chain carries TRBV12-3 or TRBV12-4 and TRBJ2-3; TCRdb's D call, TRBD1, is unchecked because there is no DNA. The CDR3 runs to 14 residues. CDR3 sequence reads: CASTRDRATDTQYF.

The genes are TRBV6-5 and TRBJ1-2; TCRdb indicates TRBD1, and absent DNA this call remains unverified. In germline, CDR1 is MNHEY, CDR2 SVGAGI. The CDR3 covers 14 residues. CDR3 protein: CASSYRGTGYGYTF.

The gene calls are TRBV11-2 and TRBJ2-6; TCRdb's D call, TRBD1, is unchecked because there is no DNA. The CDR3 runs 18 residues. Germline CDR1 is SGHAT and CDR2 is FQNNGV. This chain's CDR3 is CASSSHPGQGPGANVLTF.

The chain carries TRBV28 and TRBJ2-1. Germline CDR1 reads MDHEN; CDR2 reads SYDVKM. The CDR3 runs 15 residues. The CDR3 sequence: CATQPKLQSYNEQFF.

The chain combines TRBV11-2 with TRBJ2-5; TCRdb names TRBD1, which stays unverified in the absence of DNA. The CDR3 has 14 residues. Looked up from germline, CDR1 is SGHAT and CDR2 is FQNNGV. The CDR3 loop is CASSQWQGQETQYF. Variable domain in full (rest from reference TRBV11-2 and TRBJ2-5): EAGVAQSPRYKIIEKRQSVAFWCNPISGHATLYWYQQILGQGPKLLIQFQNNGVVDDSQLPKDRFSAERLKGVDSTLKIQPAKLEDSAVYLCASSQWQGQETQYFGPGTRLLVL.

This chain's CDR3 is CSARDFMQEQYF. This chain uses TRBV20-1 with TRBJ2-7. In germline, CDR1 is DFQATT, CDR2 SNEGSKA (reference sequence). This CDR3 spans 12 amino acids.

The gene calls are TRBV5-6 and TRBJ2-1. The CDR3 consists of 14 residues. Germline V CDR1 and CDR2: SGHDT, YYEEEE. CDR3 region: CASSRPSNYNEQFF.

The J gene is TRBJ1-6, the V gene TRBV25-1; TCRdb gives TRBD1 as the D gene, but with no DNA this cannot be confirmed. This CDR3 comprises 14 residues. CDR1 MGHDK and CDR2 SYGVNS come from the germline V gene. The CDR3 here is CASRPGTGFSPLHF.